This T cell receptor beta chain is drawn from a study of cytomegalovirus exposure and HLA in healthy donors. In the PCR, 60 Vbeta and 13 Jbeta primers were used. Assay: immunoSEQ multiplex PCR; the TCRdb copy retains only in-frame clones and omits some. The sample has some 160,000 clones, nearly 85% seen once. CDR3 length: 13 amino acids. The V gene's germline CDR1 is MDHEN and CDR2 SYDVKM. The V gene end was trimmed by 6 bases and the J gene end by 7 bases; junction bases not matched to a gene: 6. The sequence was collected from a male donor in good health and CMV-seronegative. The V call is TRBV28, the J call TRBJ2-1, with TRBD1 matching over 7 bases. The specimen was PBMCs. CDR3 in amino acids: CASSPRGWNEQFF. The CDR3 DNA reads TGTGCCAGCAGCCCCAGGGGGTGGAATGAGCAGTTCTTC.